These T cell receptor beta chains were read from a single sample in a study of cytomegalovirus exposure and HLA in healthy donors. TCRdb keeps only in-frame clones here, not all; method: immunoSEQ multiplex PCR. Of fewer than 300,000 clones listed, 80% are singletons. Sequenced material: PBMCs. These receptor sequences come from a girl aged 2-10 years in good health and CMV-seronegative. Both conserved end residues are part of each CDR3. The order of the fields is clone size, V gene, J gene, D gene, CDR3 DNA, CDR3 protein. D genes are given only for firm matches. Not all rows give a size; the values are once, few, many and, for expanded clones, a class.

NA	TRBV10-3	TRBJ1-2	NA	TGTGCCATCAGTGAGTCGTCAGGGGTAGGTTATGGCTACACCTTC	CAISESSGVGYGYTF
few	TRBV11-2	TRBJ2-7	NA	TGTGCCAGCAGCCCTACGACTAGTTGGGTTGGGTACGAGCAGTACTTC	CASSPTTSWVGYEQYF
NA	TRBV5-1	TRBJ2-7	NA	TGCGCCAGCAGCTACACAGGGTACGAGCAGTACTTC	CASSYTGYEQYF
once	TRBV11-3	TRBJ2-1	NA	TGTGCCAGCAGCGTTAGGTTTAACAGGGACTACAATGAGCAGTTCTTC	CASSVRFNRDYNEQFF
NA	TRBV5-5	TRBJ2-3	TRBD2	TGTGCCAGCAGCTTGGTGCCTAGCGGGGGGACAGATACGCAGTATTTT	CASSLVPSGGTDTQYF
few	TRBV19	TRBJ2-3	TRBD1	TGTGCCAGTAAGGCGACAGGGGGCACAGATACGCAGTATTTT	CASKATGGTDTQYF
NA	TRBV5-1	TRBJ2-1	TRBD1	TGCGCCAGCAGCACGGGACAGCTGTACAATGAGCAGTTCTTC	CASSTGQLYNEQFF
NA	TRBV6-6	TRBJ1-2	NA	TGTGCCAGCAGTTACCGGCAGGCGGGGAACTATGGCTACACCTTC	CASSYRQAGNYGYTF
NA	TRBV4-1	TRBJ2-1	NA	TGCGCCAGCAGCCAGGGGGCTAGCGGACACAATGAGCAGTTCTTC	CASSQGASGHNEQFF
NA	TRBV14	TRBJ2-1	NA	TGTGCCAGCAGCCCTCCGGGTGTCCGACGCACAGGGTCCAATGAGCAGTTCTTC	CASSPPGVRRTGSNEQFF
NA	TRBV11-2	TRBJ1-4	NA	TGTGCCAGCAGCTACCGGGCGGGCGGGATGGAAGAAAAACTGTTTTTT	CASSYRAGGMEEKLFF
NA	TRBV5-1	TRBJ1-2	TRBD1	TGCGCCAGCCGGATGGGACAGGGCTTCGACTATGGCTACACCTTC	CASRMGQGFDYGYTF
NA	TRBV4-1	TRBJ2-1	TRBD2	TGCGCCAGCAGCCAAGAAACTAGCGGGGGCCCTAGCTCCTACAATGAGCAGTTCTTC	CASSQETSGGPSSYNEQFF
NA	TRBV29-1	TRBJ1-2	NA	TGCAGCGTTGAATGGGGCCTGGGCGGCTACACCTTC	CSVEWGLGGYTF
NA	TRBV28	TRBJ1-1	NA	TGTGCCAGCAGTCGACCCGAGGGGGGGCGGGGGGACACTGAAGCTTTCTTT	CASSRPEGGRGDTEAFF
NA	TRBV2	TRBJ1-4	TRBD1	TGTGCCAGGAAACAGGGGATGGATGAAAAACTGTTTTTT	CARKQGMDEKLFF
NA	TRBV28	TRBJ1-5	TRBD1	TGTGCCAGCAGGCACACAGGGGAAGGTCAGCCCCAGCATTTT	CASRHTGEGQPQHF
NA	TRBV4-2	TRBJ2-5	NA	TGTGCCAGCAGCCAAGAAATTGAGGACAGATACCAAGAGACCCAGTACTTC	CASSQEIEDRYQETQYF
NA	TRBV6-1	TRBJ1-2	TRBD1	TGTGCCAGCAGTGGGAGACAGGGGGTCTATGGCTACACCTTC	CASSGRQGVYGYTF
NA	TRBV5-1	TRBJ1-2	TRBD1	TGCGCCAGCAGCCCGGGGGTCGGGGGACAGGGGAATGGCTACACCTTC	CASSPGVGGQGNGYTF
once	TRBV19	TRBJ2-1	NA	TGTGCCAGTAGTGGAAAACAGGGATCCTACAATGAGCAGTTCTTC	CASSGKQGSYNEQFF
NA	TRBV5-6	TRBJ1-2	NA	TGTGCCAGCAGCTCAGGGCTAAACTATGGCTACACCTTC	CASSSGLNYGYTF
NA	TRBV7-2	TRBJ1-2	NA	TGTGCCAGCAGCTACCCCGCAGGCGATGGCTACACCTTC	CASSYPAGDGYTF